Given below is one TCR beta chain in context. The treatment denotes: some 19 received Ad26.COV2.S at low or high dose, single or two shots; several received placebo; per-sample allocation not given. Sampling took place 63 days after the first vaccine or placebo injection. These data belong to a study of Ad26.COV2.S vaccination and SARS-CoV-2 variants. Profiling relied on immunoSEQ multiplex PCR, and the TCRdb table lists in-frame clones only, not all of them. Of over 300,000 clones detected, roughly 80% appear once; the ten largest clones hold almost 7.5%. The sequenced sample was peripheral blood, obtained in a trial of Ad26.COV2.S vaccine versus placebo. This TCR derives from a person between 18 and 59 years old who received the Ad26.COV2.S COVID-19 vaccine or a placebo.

The CDR3 region has the DNA TGCGCCAGCAGCTCGGGGCCGGCGGATACGCAGTATTTT. Protein: CASSSGPADTQYF. This rearrangement joins TRBV5-1 to TRBJ2-3, with D perhaps given as TRBD1 or TRBD2 (5 bases each). Looked up from germline, CDR1 is SGHRS and CDR2 is YFSETQ. V gave up 3 bases and J gave up 6 bases, with 11 bases separating them. The CDR3 sequence is 13 residues long. Full variable domain (outside the CDR3, taken from reference TRBV5-1 and TRBJ2-3): KAGVTQTPRYLIKTRGQQVTLSCSPISGHRSVSWYQQTPGQGLQFLFEYFSETQRNKGNFPGRFSGRQFSNSRSEMNVSTLELGDSALYLCASSSGPADTQYFGPGTRLTVL.